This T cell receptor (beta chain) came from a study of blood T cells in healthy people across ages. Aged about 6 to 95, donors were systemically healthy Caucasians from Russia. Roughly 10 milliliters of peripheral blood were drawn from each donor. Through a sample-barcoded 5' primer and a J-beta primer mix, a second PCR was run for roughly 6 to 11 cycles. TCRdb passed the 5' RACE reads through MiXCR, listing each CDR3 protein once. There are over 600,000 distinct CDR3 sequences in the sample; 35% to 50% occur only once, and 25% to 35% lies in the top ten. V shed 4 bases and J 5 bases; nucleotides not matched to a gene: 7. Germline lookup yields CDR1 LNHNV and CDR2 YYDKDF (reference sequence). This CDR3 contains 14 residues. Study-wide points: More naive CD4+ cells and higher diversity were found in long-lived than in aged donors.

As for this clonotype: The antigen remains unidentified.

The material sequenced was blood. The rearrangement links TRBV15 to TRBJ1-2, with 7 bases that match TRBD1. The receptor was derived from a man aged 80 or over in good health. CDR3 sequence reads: CATSTGQAPYGYTF. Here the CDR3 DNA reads TGTGCCACCAGCACAGGACAGGCACCTTATGGCTACACCTTC.